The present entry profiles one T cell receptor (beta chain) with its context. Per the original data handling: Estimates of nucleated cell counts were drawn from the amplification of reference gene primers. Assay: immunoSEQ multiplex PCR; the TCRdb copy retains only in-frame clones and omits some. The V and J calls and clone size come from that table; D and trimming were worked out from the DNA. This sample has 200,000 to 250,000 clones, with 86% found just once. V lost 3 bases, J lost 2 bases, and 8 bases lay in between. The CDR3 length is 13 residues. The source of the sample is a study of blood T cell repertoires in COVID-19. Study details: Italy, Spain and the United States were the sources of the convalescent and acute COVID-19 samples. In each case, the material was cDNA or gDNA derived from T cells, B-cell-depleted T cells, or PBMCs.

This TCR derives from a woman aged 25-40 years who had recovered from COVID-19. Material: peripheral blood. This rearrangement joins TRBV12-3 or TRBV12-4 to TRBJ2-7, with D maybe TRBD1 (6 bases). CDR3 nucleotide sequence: TGTGCCAGCAGTTTTGGGGGCACCTACGAGCAGTACTTC. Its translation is CASSFGGTYEQYF.